These 17 T cell receptor beta chains originate from one sample sequenced in a study of T cell responses to AZD1222 COVID-19 vaccine. Only in-frame clones appear in the TCRdb table, and some are missing; sequencing was by immunoSEQ multiplex PCR. Among 140,000 to 150,000 clones listed, 85% to 95% were seen once. Sample: peripheral blood, taken on day 0 of MenACWY control vaccination. Receptors were obtained from an adult in good health.

This chain joins TRBV20-1 and TRBJ2-7; possibly TRBD2 for D (5 bases). Germline loops: CDR1 DFQATT, CDR2 SNEGSKA (reference sequence). This CDR3 spans 11 amino acids. The V end was cut by 5 bases, the J end by 5 bases, with 10 bases between. The CDR3, as DNA: TGCAGTGCTTCTCAAGCGGACGAGCAGTACTTC. It codes for CSASQADEQYF.

This chain uses TRBV14 with TRBJ1-4; D ambiguous. This CDR3 has 12 residues. The V end lost 6 bases, the J end lost 7 bases, and 9 bases lay between the germline ends. CDR1 SGHDN and CDR2 FVKESK come from the germline V gene. CDR3: CASSPGGEKLFF. The CDR3 region has the DNA TGTGCCAGCAGTCCAGGCGGTGAAAAACTGTTTTTT.

On this clone itself: Other nucleotide sequences from this sample produce the same CDR3. J is TRBJ2-1 and V is TRBV2; 7 bases are a match to TRBD1. Germline V gives CDR1 SNHLY, CDR2 FYNNEI. V lost 6 bases, J lost 0 bases, and 5 bases stayed unmatched. This CDR3 has 15 amino acids. CDR3 sequence: CASSAQGISYNEQFF. In DNA form, the CDR3 reads TGTGCCAGCAGCGCACAGGGGATCTCCTACAATGAGCAGTTCTTC.

CDR3 in DNA: TGTGCCTGGAGTGTATGGTCCTACGAGCAGTACTTC. Amino acid sequence: CAWSVWSYEQYF. V and J are TRBV30 and TRBJ2-7; D is unresolved. CDR3 length equals 12 residues. CDR1 GTSNPN and CDR2 SVGIG come from the germline V gene (reference sequence). The V and J ends lost 0 bases and 1 base respectively, with 4 bases between them. Complete variable domain (other parts from reference TRBV30 and TRBJ2-7): SQTIHQWPATLVQPVGSPLSLECTVEGTSNPNLYWYRQAAGRGLQLLFYSVGIGQISSEVPQNLSASRPQDRQFILSSKKLLLSDSGFYLCAWSVWSYEQYFGPGTRLTVT.

This chain joins TRBV10-3 and TRBJ1-1, with TRBD1 as a possible D gene (6 bases). V was clipped by 0 bases and J by 1 base, with 9 bases between them. The CDR3 extends over 15 amino acids. Germline values: CDR1 ENHRY, CDR2 SYGVKD. CDR3 nucleotides: TGTGCCATCAGTGAGTCGACAGGTTCGAACACTGAAGCTTTCTTT. It yields the protein CAISESTGSNTEAFF.

CDR3 DNA: TGTGCCAGCAGTCCCCCGGGGACTCTACAGAGGGACATTCAGTACTTC. It encodes CASSPPGTLQRDIQYF. This chain links TRBV27 with TRBJ2-4; D is possibly TRBD2 (6 bases). The length of the CDR3 is 16 residues. The V and J ends lost 5 bases and 8 bases respectively, with 22 bases between them. In germline, CDR1 is MNHEY, CDR2 SMNVEV (reference sequence).

V gene TRBV18 combines with J gene TRBJ1-5, with D uncertain. With 3 bases removed from V and 3 bases from J, the gap between germline ends came to 12 bases. Germline V CDR1 and CDR2: KGHSH, LQKENI. CDR3 length: 15 residues. CDR3 DNA: TGTGCCAGCTCACCCGGCCGAGCCTACAATCAGCCCCAGCATTTT. Translating gives CASSPGRAYNQPQHF.

The V and J genes are TRBV5-5 and TRBJ2-7; perhaps TRBD2 as D (5 bases). Germline CDR1 SGHKS, CDR2 YYEKEE (reference sequence). CDR3 length equals 14 residues. Trimming removed 0 bases at V and 3 bases at J, with 10 bases between. The CDR3 protein is CASSLDTEGYEQYF. DNA for the CDR3: TGTGCCAGCAGCTTGGACACTGAGGGCTACGAGCAGTACTTC.

This clone was seen once. The chain recombines TRBV24-1 with TRBJ1-5; D gene uncertain. The CDR3 consists of 14 residues. The V end lost 5 bases, the J end lost 0 bases, and 7 bases lay between the germline ends. Germline V gene sequence: CDR1 KGHDR, CDR2 SFDVKD. The CDR3, as DNA: TGTGCCACCAGTGCTCCTTATAGCAATCAGCCCCAGCATTTT. Its translation is CATSAPYSNQPQHF.

This clone was seen a single time. V and J are TRBV24-1 and TRBJ2-1; TRBD2 agrees at 8 bases. With V trimmed by 0 bases and J by 0 bases, 0 bases remained unmatched. Germline V lookup: CDR1 KGHDR, CDR2 SFDVKD. The CDR3 contains 16 residues. CDR3 sequence: CATSDLSGSSYNEQFF. Here the CDR3 DNA reads TGTGCCACCAGTGATTTGAGCGGGAGCTCCTACAATGAGCAGTTCTTC.

The V call is TRBV24-1, the J call TRBJ2-7; TRBD1 matches at 7 bases. J gave up 0 bases and V 4 bases, and 11 bases lay outside the gene matches. Germline V gene data show CDR1 as KGHDR and CDR2 as SFDVKD. The CDR3 is made up of 17 amino acids. This chain's CDR3 is CATSELSGSGGSYEQYF. In nucleotides, the CDR3 is TGTGCCACCAGTGAACTTTCGGGATCAGGGGGCTCCTACGAGCAGTACTTC.

This CDR3 is CASSFGGETQYF. In nucleotides, the CDR3 is TGCGCCAGCAGCTTCGGGGGTGAGACCCAGTACTTC. This sequence joins TRBV5-1 and TRBJ2-5, with a tentative D call TRBD2 (6 bases). Germline CDR1 SGHRS, CDR2 YFSETQ. CDR3 size: 12 residues. Trimming took 2 bases from V and 5 from J, leaving 7 bases between them. Together with reference TRBV5-1 and TRBJ2-5, the CDR3 gives the full variable domain: KAGVTQTPRYLIKTRGQQVTLSCSPISGHRSVSWYQQTPGQGLQFLFEYFSETQRNKGNFPGRFSGRQFSNSRSEMNVSTLELGDSALYLCASSFGGETQYFGPGTRLLVL.

The chain recombines TRBV19 with TRBJ1-2; 10 bases are shared with TRBD1. Germline V CDR1 and CDR2: LNHDA, SQIVND (reference sequence). This CDR3 has 14 amino acids. V was clipped by 0 bases and J by 8 bases; unmatched bases: 3. The CDR3 is CASSIDLGQGGYTF. CDR3 bases: TGTGCCAGTAGTATAGATCTGGGACAGGGGGGCTACACCTTC. Supplemented by reference TRBV19 and TRBJ1-2, the full variable domain reads DGGITQSPKYLFRKEGQNVTLSCEQNLNHDAMYWYRQDPGQGLRLIYYSQIVNDFQKGDIAEGYSVSREKKESFPLTVTSAQKNPTAFYLCASSIDLGQGGYTFGSGTRLTVV.

The rearrangement uses TRBV5-1 and TRBJ2-3; 15 bases are a match to TRBD2. V lost 4 bases, J lost 5 bases, and 8 bases stayed unmatched. Germline CDR1 and CDR2: SGHRS and YFSETQ. The CDR3 contains 17 residues. The CDR3 here is CASSPGLAGGGRDTQYF. The CDR3 bases are TGCGCCAGCAGCCCGGGACTAGCGGGAGGTGGTAGAGATACGCAGTATTTT.

The chain uses TRBV5-1 and TRBJ1-2; TRBD1 matches at 9 bases. From germline, CDR1 is SGHRS and CDR2 YFSETQ. With 0 bases clipped from V and 5 bases from J, the junction kept 5 bases outside the gene matches. The CDR3 runs 15 residues. The CDR3 DNA reads as TGCGCCAGCAGCTTGGCCGGGACAGGGAAATATGGCTACACCTTC. Translation: CASSLAGTGKYGYTF.

This chain joins TRBV11-3 and TRBJ1-3, with 8 bases aligning to TRBD1. Germline assignment: CDR1 SGHNT and CDR2 YENEEA. The CDR3 runs 15 residues. Unmatched junction bases numbered 10, after V lost 5 bases and J lost 7 bases. The CDR3: CASSPGQGGLNTIYF. As DNA, the CDR3 is TGTGCCAGCAGCCCCGGACAGGGAGGGCTGAACACCATATATTTT.

This chain links TRBV7-6 with TRBJ2-1; D is uncertain. The CDR3 spans 14 residues. The V gene lost 1 base and the J gene lost 0 bases, with 4 bases spanning the gap. Germline CDR1 reads SGHVS; CDR2 reads FNYEAQ. CDR3 sequence reads: CASSLGGSYNEQFF. The CDR3 coding sequence is TGTGCCAGCAGCTTAGGCGGCTCCTACAATGAGCAGTTCTTC. Complete variable domain (other parts from reference TRBV7-6 and TRBJ2-1): GAGVSQSPRYKVTKRGQDVALRCDPISGHVSLYWYRQALGQGPEFLTYFNYEAQQDKSGLPNDRFSAERPEGSISTLTIQRTEQRDSAMYRCASSLGGSYNEQFFGPGTRLTVL.